The next 19 T cell receptor beta chains were all read from a single sample in a study of blood T cell repertoires in COVID-19. Here immunoSEQ multiplex PCR was the method, and the copy in TCRdb shows in-frame clones only, minus some. The table shows approximately 300,000 clones, with roughly 86% occurring only once. The sequencing sample was made of peripheral blood. These receptors were obtained from a woman in her 30s with COVID-19, enrolled during active disease.

The CDR3 is CASSPLAGGYNEQFF. DNA of the CDR3: TGTGCCAGCAGCCCTCTAGCGGGGGGATACAATGAGCAGTTCTTC. The rearrangement uses TRBV7-9 and TRBJ2-1; 11 bases fit TRBD2. Germline CDR1 reads SEHNR; CDR2 reads FQNEAQ (reference sequence). The CDR3 has 15 residues. V trimming: 5 bases; J trimming: 4 bases; junction bases outside the gene matches: 4.

J is TRBJ2-7 and V is TRBV4-3, with a possible D match to TRBD1 (6 bases). V was pared by 0 bases and J by 6 bases, with 18 bases between. Germline V CDR1 and CDR2: LGHNA, YSLEER. The CDR3 is 16 residues long. In DNA form, the CDR3 reads TGCGCCAGCAGCCAAGATTTGGGTACAGGGTCGACCGAGCAGTACTTC. Residues: CASSQDLGTGSTEQYF.

The chain employs TRBV6-5 and TRBJ1-2, with 10 bases that match TRBD1. The length of the CDR3 is 14 residues. The junction had 8 bases not matched to a gene; V was cut back by 6 bases and J by 7 bases. Germline V gives CDR1 MNHEY, CDR2 SVGAGI. CDR3 bases: TGTGCCAGCAGCCAAGACAGGGGGCTGGGTGGCTACACCTTC. The encoded protein is CASSQDRGLGGYTF.

The chain employs TRBV27 and TRBJ1-2; 7 bases match TRBD1. The CDR3 sequence is 12 residues long. The germline gives CDR1 MNHEY, CDR2 SMNVEV (reference sequence). V lost 4 bases and J lost 6; bases outside the gene matches: 2. CDR3 nucleotide sequence: TGTGCCAGCAGTTCGAGGGGGCATGGCTACACCTTC. This encodes CASSSRGHGYTF.

This chain joins TRBV18 and TRBJ2-3, with D possibly matching TRBD2 (5 bases). The CDR3 length is 14 residues. CDR1 is KGHSH, CDR2 LQKENI, per germline. The V end was cut by 6 bases, the J end by 3 bases, with 13 bases between. DNA of the CDR3: TGTGCCAGCTCCCCCACGGGGAGAACAGATACGCAGTATTTT. It codes for CASSPTGRTDTQYF.

The chain recombines TRBV6-5 with TRBJ1-1, with 10 bases that match TRBD1. The CDR3 extends over 13 amino acids. V shed 6 bases and J 7 bases; nucleotides not matched to a gene: 5. Germline CDR1 and CDR2: MNHEY and SVGAGI. The CDR3 region has the DNA TGTGCCAGCAGGCCGGGACAGGGGCATGAAGCTTTCTTT. This gives the protein CASRPGQGHEAFF.

The rearrangement joins TRBV7-2 to TRBJ1-3; 11 bases are a match to TRBD1. The CDR3 has 18 residues. From germline, CDR1 is SGHTA and CDR2 FQGNSA. V dropped 1 base and J dropped 0; count of bases not matched to a gene: 5. CDR3 amino acids: CASSLGTGGFHSGNTIYF. For the CDR3, the DNA is TGTGCCAGCAGCTTAGGGACAGGGGGCTTTCACTCTGGAAACACCATATATTTT.

The gene calls are TRBV5-6 and TRBJ1-1, with 7 nucleotides matching TRBD1. The CDR3 has 13 amino acids. Trimming cost V 4 bases and J 6 bases; bases outside gene matches: 6. Germline CDR1 reads SGHDT; CDR2 reads YYEEEE. CDR3 sequence reads: CASSRDRFPEAFF. The DNA of the CDR3 is TGTGCCAGCAGCCGGGACAGATTCCCTGAAGCTTTCTTT.

The chain recombines TRBV12-3 or TRBV12-4 with TRBJ2-3; 7 bases line up with TRBD2. The CDR3 has 13 amino acids. V was clipped by 6 bases and J by 5 bases; unmatched bases: 5. Written as DNA, the CDR3 is TGTGCCAGCAGCCTAAGCGGGGTAGATACGCAGTATTTT. Amino acids: CASSLSGVDTQYF.

This rearrangement joins TRBV28 to TRBJ2-2, with 9 bases matching TRBD1. Germline V gene lookup returns CDR1 MDHEN and CDR2 SYDVKM. With V trimmed by 6 bases and J by 5 bases, 7 bases remained unmatched. The CDR3 consists of 15 residues. CDR3 region: CASRGPGQGTGELFF. Here the CDR3 DNA reads TGTGCCAGCAGGGGGCCGGGACAGGGAACCGGGGAGCTGTTTTTT.

The chain links TRBV7-2 to TRBJ1-6, with D unclear. V lost 5 bases and J 4 bases, leaving 6 bases between the germline ends. This CDR3 comprises 13 residues. Germline lookup yields CDR1 SGHTA and CDR2 FQGNSA. CDR3 DNA sequence: TGTGCCAGCAGCCTGGCTTATAATTCACCCCTCCACTTT. It encodes CASSLAYNSPLHF. Drawing the rest from reference TRBV7-2 and TRBJ1-6, the complete variable domain is GAGVSQSPSNKVTEKGKDVELRCDPISGHTALYWYRQSLGQGLEFLIYFQGNSAPDKSGLPSDRFSAERTGGSVSTLTIQRTQQEDSAVYLCASSLAYNSPLHFGNGTRLTVT.

Turning to this clone: This sample also contains other DNA sequences that code for the same CDR3. The chain uses TRBV7-9 and TRBJ2-1; 10 nucleotides line up with TRBD1. V shed 5 bases and J 4 bases; nucleotides not matched to a gene: 5. CDR1 is SEHNR and CDR2 is FQNEAQ in the germline V gene (reference sequence). CDR3 size: 15 residues. In DNA form, the CDR3 reads TGTGCCAGCAGCCGAGGACAGGGGGTATACAATGAGCAGTTCTTC. Protein sequence: CASSRGQGVYNEQFF.

Here the CDR3 reads CASSARGSGELFF. CDR3 DNA sequence: TGTGCCAGCAGCGCCAGAGGCTCCGGGGAGCTGTTTTTT. The J gene is TRBJ2-2, the V gene TRBV5-6; no clear D. V lost 4 bases to trimming and J lost 6 bases, with 10 bases between them. The CDR3 runs to 13 residues. Germline V gene lookup returns CDR1 SGHDT and CDR2 YYEEEE.

The V gene is TRBV6-5, the J gene TRBJ1-4; maybe TRBD1 (6 bases). V was cut by 2 bases and J by 8 bases, with 12 bases left in between. This CDR3 contains 14 residues. CDR1 and CDR2 from the germline V gene are MNHEY and SVGAGI. This chain's CDR3 is CASSYTTGQEKLFF. The CDR3 DNA reads as TGTGCCAGCAGTTACACCACAGGGCAGGAAAAACTGTTTTTT.

The J gene is TRBJ2-1, the V gene TRBV24-1, with 11 positions matching TRBD1. V dropped 3 bases and J dropped 2; count of bases not matched to a gene: 2. In germline, CDR1 is KGHDR, CDR2 SFDVKD. This CDR3 is 16 amino acids long. CDR3 sequence: CATSDGGQGAYNEQFF. The CDR3 DNA reads TGTGCCACCAGTGATGGGGGACAGGGGGCCTACAATGAGCAGTTCTTC.

The genes are TRBV9 and TRBJ2-6; D remains ambiguous. V was clipped by 7 bases and J by 0 bases, with 8 bases between them. Looked up from germline, CDR1 is SGDLS and CDR2 is YYNGEE. The CDR3 extends over 14 amino acids. The CDR3 DNA reads as TGTGCCAGCGGGCAGAGCTCTGGGGCCAACGTCCTGACTTTC. Translation: CASGQSSGANVLTF.

The V gene is TRBV18, the J gene TRBJ2-3; possibly TRBD2 for D (5 bases). V shed 1 base and J shed 4 bases, with 18 bases lying between them. There are 17 residues in the CDR3. In germline, CDR1 is KGHSH, CDR2 LQKENI. The CDR3 bases are TGTGCCAGCTCACCACAGGTTTATTCGGGAATGGCAGATACGCAGTATTTT. Amino acids: CASSPQVYSGMADTQYF. The full variable domain, completed using reference TRBV18 and TRBJ2-3, is NAGVMQNPRHLVRRRGQEARLRCSPMKGHSHVYWYRQLPEEGLKFMVYLQKENIIDESGMPKERFSAEFPKEGPSILRIQQVVRGDSAAYFCASSPQVYSGMADTQYFGPGTRLTVL.

The chain employs TRBV30 and TRBJ2-7; D uncertain. CDR3 size: 11 residues. The V and J ends lost 5 bases and 5 bases respectively, with 10 bases between them. The germline V gene encodes CDR1 GTSNPN and CDR2 SVGIG (reference sequence). The CDR3 DNA is TGTGCCTGGGCGGATGGGCACGAGCAGTACTTC. Amino acid sequence: CAWADGHEQYF.

The chain joins TRBV6-4 to TRBJ2-1, with TRBD2 identical over 11 bases. Germline trimming cut 6 bases from V and 6 bases from J; bases unmatched to any gene: 7. The CDR3 has 15 residues. Germline CDR1 is MRHNA and CDR2 is SNTAGT. The CDR3 nucleotides are TGTGCCAGCAGCCTAGCGGGGGGCGGCGGCAATGAGCAGTTCTTC. As protein: CASSLAGGGGNEQFF.